A selection of T cell receptor beta chains follows, all from one sample in a study of patients and donors after allogeneic stem cell transplantation. One entry per CDR3 protein results from TCRdb running MiXCR on the RT-PCR reads. The sample lists about 960,000 distinct CDR3 sequences, about a sixth occurring once. Sequencing was carried out using blood, either unsorted or a sorted T cell fraction (not recorded which). The receptor set was obtained from a human donor who was either an allogeneic HSCT recipient or a stem cell or donor lymphocyte infusion donor (not recorded which). It is not recorded whose cells these are; they may come from a transplant donor. CDR3s include the opening cysteine and the closing phenylalanine or tryptophan. The D gene is left open where the match is weak. Rows may omit the clone size; those that give it use once, few, many or a size class.

j_gene | v_gene | abundance | d_gene | CDR3nt | CDR3aa
TRBJ2-2 | TRBV7-8 | few | TRBD1 | TGTGCCAGCAGCCCCGACAGGGTGGACACCGGGGAGCTGTTTTTT | CASSPDRVDTGELFF
TRBJ2-7 | TRBV10-3 | once | TRBD1 | TGTGCCATCATCTCCGACAGGGACGAGCAGTACTTC | CAIISDRDEQYF
TRBJ2-1 | TRBV7-2 | few | TRBD2 | TGTGCCAGCAGCTTATCAGCGGGAGTGGTAAATGAGCAGTTCTTC | CASSLSAGVVNEQFF
TRBJ2-2 | TRBV12-3/TRBV12-4 | few | TRBD2 | TGTGCCAGCAGTTTAGGGACTAGCGGGAGGGCCGGGGAGCTGTTTTTT | CASSLGTSGRAGELFF
TRBJ2-1 | TRBV11-3 | few | . | TGTGCCAGCAGCTTAGATGTTGCCGTTGAGCAGTTCTTC | CASSLDVAVEQFF
TRBJ2-5 | TRBV20-1 | . | TRBD1 | TGCAGTGCTAGAGATCGGAGACAGGGGGTCCAAGAGACCCAGTACTTC | CSARDRRQGVQETQYF
TRBJ2-3 | TRBV7-3 | few | . | TGTGCCAGCAGCCAGATAGAGCGGACAAGCACAGATACGCAGTATTTT | CASSQIERTSTDTQYF
TRBJ1-2 | TRBV2 | . | . | TGTGCCAGCAGCGCCTGGGGGACATACACCTTC | CASSAWGTYTF
TRBJ1-6 | TRBV6-5 | few | . | TGTGCCAGCAGTTACGTTTCGAAGAGCTCACCCCTCCACTTT | CASSYVSKSSPLHF
TRBJ2-1 | TRBV27 | few | TRBD2 | TGTGCCAGGTGGGGGGCAACTAGCGGGAGCGATGAGCAGTTCTTC | CARWGATSGSDEQFF
TRBJ2-3 | TRBV10-3 | . | . | TGTGCCATCAGTTGGGCAGATACGCAGTATTTT | CAISWADTQYF
TRBJ2-5 | TRBV20-1 | . | TRBD1 | TGCAGTGCTAGACAAGGGACAGGGGGCGGAGAGACCCAGTACTTC | CSARQGTGGGETQYF
TRBJ2-3 | TRBV12-3/TRBV12-4 | many | TRBD1 | TGTGCCATCAGCCTTAGGGGGCTAGTCCCTTGCTTT | CAISLRGLVPCF
TRBJ1-1 | TRBV28 | few | TRBD1 | TGTGCCAGCAGTTTATTTGCAGGGGGCGAGAACACTGAAGCTTTCTTT | CASSLFAGGENTEAFF
TRBJ2-7 | TRBV6-1 | few | TRBD2 | TGTGCCAGCAGTCCCGGGACTAGCGGGAGGGTGAACCCAAACGAGCAGTACTTC | CASSPGTSGRVNPNEQYF
TRBJ1-1 | TRBV28 | . | . | TGTGCCAGCATCTCGGACAGACTAAACACTGAAGCTTTCTTT | CASISDRLNTEAFF
TRBJ2-5 | TRBV2 | . | . | TGTGCCAGCACCCGGAGTGGTGTAGGAGAGACCCAGTACTTC | CASTRSGVGETQYF
TRBJ1-5 | TRBV20-1 | . | . | TGCAGTGCTAGAACTCCCGGGTATGCGGGGCCCCAGCATTTT | CSARTPGYAGPQHF
TRBJ2-7 | TRBV5-6 | few | . | TGTGCCAGCAGCCCGCGGACAGTCAAGAGTTACGAGCAGTACTTC | CASSPRTVKSYEQYF
TRBJ1-1 | TRBV29-1 | few | . | TGCAGCGTTGAGGGACTAGAGCGCCTCATGAACACTGAAGCTTTCTTT | CSVEGLERLMNTEAFF
TRBJ2-2 | TRBV7-9 | . | TRBD2 | TGTGCCACTACTAGCGTAGTCACCGGGGAGCTGTTTTTT | CATTSVVTGELFF
TRBJ2-7 | TRBV3-1 | . | TRBD2 | TGTGCCAGCAGCCTTAGCGGGATTTCGGGGGAGCAGTACTTC | CASSLSGISGEQYF
TRBJ2-3 | TRBV10-3 | . | TRBD1 | TGTGCCATCAGTGTCGGGACAGGGTCTTCTAGCACAGATACGCAGTATTTT | CAISVGTGSSSTDTQYF
TRBJ2-2 | TRBV12-3/TRBV12-4 | few | . | TGTGCCAGCAGCTCTCGGCTTGTTGGCGGGGAGCTGTTTTTT | CASSSRLVGGELFF
TRBJ1-3 | TRBV7-6 | . | . | TGTGCCAGCAGCTTAATGAGTGGTGGAAACACCATATATTTT | CASSLMSGGNTIYF
TRBJ2-2 | TRBV7-2 | few | . | TGTGCCAGCAGCTTAGCAGGGGGTCAAAACACCGGGGAGCTGTTTTTT | CASSLAGGQNTGELFF
TRBJ2-2 | TRBV6-1 | few | . | TGTGCCAGCCGGCAGGGCACCGGGGAGCTGTTTTTT | CASRQGTGELFF
TRBJ2-7 | TRBV12-5 | few | . | TGTGCTAGTGGTTTTTCCAGGCCCCCCGAGCAGTACTTC | CASGFSRPPEQYF
TRBJ2-6 | TRBV7-9 | . | . | TGTGCCAGCACATGGACTGGGGCCAACGTCCTGACTTTC | CASTWTGANVLTF
TRBJ2-7 | TRBV20-1 | few | . | TGCAGTGCTAGACCTCGGACAGTTTACGAGCAGTACTTC | CSARPRTVYEQYF
TRBJ2-7 | TRBV6-5 | few | . | TGTGCCAGCAGTTATCGGCTGGACGGGGGTGGCGAGCAGTACTTC | CASSYRLDGGGEQYF
TRBJ1-1 | TRBV6-5 | . | . | TGTGCCAGCAGTTACGGGGGACTGGGGGGGTACACTGAAGCTTTCTTT | CASSYGGLGGYTEAFF
TRBJ2-3 | TRBV6-1 | few | TRBD2 | TGTGCCAGCAGCGCGCCTCCGGGGGGGCCCACAGATACGCAGTATTTT | CASSAPPGGPTDTQYF
TRBJ2-5 | TRBV5-6 | . | . | TGTGCCAGCAGCTTGGGCATGGCCAGCGGTGGAGAGACCCAGTACTTC | CASSLGMASGGETQYF
TRBJ2-3 | TRBV20-1 | . | . | TGCAGTGCTAGAAGGCTAGCGCGTTCCCCCGGAGGCACAGATACGCAGTATTTT | CSARRLARSPGGTDTQYF
TRBJ2-4 | TRBV12-3/TRBV12-4 | many | . | TGTGCCAGCACTTATCGACAGGACTTAGCCAAAAACATTCAGTACTTC | CASTYRQDLAKNIQYF
TRBJ2-1 | TRBV20-1 | . | . | TGCAGTGCTCTTAACAATGAGCAGTTCTTC | CSALNNEQFF
TRBJ2-7 | TRBV5-1 | many | TRBD1 | TGCGCCAGCAGCTTGGGACAGGGGTTGACCTACGAGCAGTACTTC | CASSLGQGLTYEQYF
TRBJ2-2 | TRBV5-1 | . | TRBD1 | TGCGCCAGCAGCTTGGGGACAGGGGGTCCCACCGGGGAGCTGTTTTTT | CASSLGTGGPTGELFF
TRBJ2-1 | TRBV4-2 | . | . | TGTGCCAGCAGCCAAGTAATAACGGGGGCCACTGGAGGGGGAGGGAATGAGCAGTTCTTC | CASSQVITGATGGGGNEQFF
TRBJ2-7 | TRBV10-3 | few | TRBD1 | TGTGCCATCAGTGATTGGGACAGGGCTGTCGACGAGCAGTACTTC | CAISDWDRAVDEQYF
TRBJ2-7 | TRBV27 | . | . | TGTGCCAGCAGTCCTCAGCCGGAGGCCTACGAGCAGTACTTC | CASSPQPEAYEQYF
TRBJ2-3 | TRBV5-6 | many | . | TGTGCCAGCAGCTTGCTGGGTGCAGATACGCAGTATTTT | CASSLLGADTQYF